The T cell receptor (beta chain) described here comes from a study of CD8+ T cells in alopecia areata. cDNA reverse transcribed from extracted RNA served as the sequencing template. Clones were sequenced by immunoSEQ multiplex PCR, and TCRdb holds only the in-frame ones, with some missing. Of 120,000 to 150,000 clones detected, 85% to 90% appear once; the ten largest clones hold around 13%. Treatment noted: oral pan-JAK inhibitor, 5-10 mg twice daily. The sequence was collected from a human donor with alopecia areata. Sequenced here: CD8+ T cells sorted from blood, sampled at week 4, from a patient treated with tofacitinib.

The chain's CDR3 is CASSQFGGGTDTQYF. CDR3 DNA sequence: TGTGCCAGCAGCCAATTCGGGGGGGGCACAGATACGCAGTATTTT. The genes are TRBV4-2 and TRBJ2-3; 8 bases are a match to TRBD2. CDR1 is LGHNA, CDR2 YNFKEQ, per germline. After removal of 2 bases from V and 1 base from J, the junction contained 2 bases not matched to a gene. The CDR3 loop spans 15 amino acids.